Presented here are 23 T cell receptor beta chains from one specimen sequenced in a study of blood T cell repertoires in COVID-19. The data were produced by immunoSEQ multiplex PCR, yet TCRdb's version contains in-frame clones alone and is incomplete. The data show over 250,000 clones, with roughly four fifths seen just once and roughly 5.3% held by the top ten. Sequences were obtained from PBMCs or T cells enriched from blood (not recorded which). The receptors here all came from a man between 35 and 55 years old who had been exposed to COVID-19.

The V and J genes are TRBV18 and TRBJ2-7; 7 bases align to TRBD1. Trimming at V came to 5 bases and at J to 2 bases, leaving 3 bases not matched to a gene. This CDR3 spans 13 amino acids. In germline, CDR1 is KGHSH, CDR2 LQKENI. CDR3 coding DNA: TGTGCCAGCTCAAGGGGACAGCCCTACGAGCAGTACTTC. Residues: CASSRGQPYEQYF.

The chain uses TRBV19 and TRBJ2-1, with TRBD2 matching over 8 bases. V shed 5 bases, J shed 2 bases, and the junction held 17 bases outside the gene matches. Germline V gene data show CDR1 as LNHDA and CDR2 as SQIVND (reference sequence). This CDR3 has 19 residues. CDR3: CASSDGGVARQTTYNEQFF. CDR3 DNA sequence: TGTGCCAGTAGTGACGGGGGGGTGGCCAGACAGACTACCTACAATGAGCAGTTCTTC.

CDR3 coding DNA: TGTGCCAGCAGCTTAGTGTTTTCCGGGGGGCTTGGAAAACTGTTTTTT. Amino acids: CASSLVFSGGLGKLFF. The rearrangement joins TRBV11-2 to TRBJ1-4; D possibly corresponds to TRBD1 (6 bases). V was clipped by 1 base and J by 10 bases, with 19 bases between them. Germline-derived CDR1 and CDR2 are SGHAT and FQNNGV. The CDR3 is 16 residues long.

This clone showed up just a few times. This chain links TRBV7-3 with TRBJ1-1, with TRBD1 matching 8 bases. In germline, CDR1 is SGHTA, CDR2 FQGTGA. J lost 1 base, V lost 0 bases, and 1 base had no gene match. The CDR3 sequence is 15 residues long. CDR3: CASSLTGQGNTEAFF. Written as DNA, the CDR3 is TGTGCCAGCAGCTTAACTGGACAGGGGAACACTGAAGCTTTCTTT.

This clone was recorded only once. The rearrangement links TRBV3-1 (or the pseudogene TRBV3-2) to TRBJ2-5; D is possibly TRBD2 (6 bases). CDR1 and CDR2 (germline): LGHDT, YNNKEL (reference sequence). This CDR3 spans 13 amino acids. Trimming stripped 6 bases from V and 5 bases from J, with 13 bases between. CDR3: CASRATSWETQYF. The CDR3 DNA reads TGTGCCAGCAGGGCGACTAGTTGGGAGACCCAGTACTTC.

The rearrangement joins TRBV27 to TRBJ2-7, with 9 positions matching TRBD2. CDR3 length: 13 residues. The V and J ends lost 4 bases and 7 bases, in that order; junction bases with no gene match: 5. Germline V gene lookup returns CDR1 MNHEY and CDR2 SMNVEV (reference sequence). DNA for the CDR3: TGTGCCAGCAGTTGGCGGGAGGGGGGGGAGCAGTACTTC. Its translation is CASSWREGGEQYF.

V gene TRBV5-4 combines with J gene TRBJ2-7; possibly TRBD1 for D (5 bases). This CDR3 has 14 residues. Trimming pared 0 bases from V and 3 bases from J, leaving 10 bases between. The germline CDR1 and CDR2 sequences are SGHNT and YYREEE (reference sequence). The DNA for the CDR3 is TGTGCCAGCAGCTTGGCAGGGTTCGGCTACGAGCAGTACTTC. Translation: CASSLAGFGYEQYF.

In DNA form, the CDR3 reads TGTGCCAGCAGTCGACTAGCGGTTAGCTCCTACAATGAGCAGTTCTTC. This encodes CASSRLAVSSYNEQFF. The chain is built from TRBV6-6 and TRBJ2-1, with 9 bases lining up with TRBD2. There are 16 residues in the CDR3. Germline V gene data show CDR1 as MNHNY and CDR2 as SVGAGI (reference sequence). The V gene end was trimmed by 5 bases and the J gene end by 0 bases; junction bases not matched to a gene: 5.

This clone was picked up one time. The V gene is TRBV7-8, the J gene TRBJ2-2, with no clear D. The CDR3 covers 14 residues. From germline, CDR1 is SGHVS and CDR2 FQNEAQ. Trimming shortened V by 1 base and J by 6 bases, and 9 bases separated the two germline ends. The CDR3 region is CASSLGAVAGELFF. The CDR3 DNA reads as TGTGCCAGCAGCTTAGGGGCAGTGGCCGGGGAGCTGTTTTTT.

This clone was seen a single time. The gene calls are TRBV6-5 and TRBJ2-1, with TRBD2 identical over 13 bases. V trimming: 3 bases; J trimming: 9 bases; junction bases outside the gene matches: 5. Germline CDR1 MNHEY, CDR2 SVGAGI. This CDR3 is 15 amino acids long. The CDR3 DNA follows: TGTGCCAGCAGTTATGGCCGGACTAGCGGGAGTGAGCAGTTCTTC. Its translation: CASSYGRTSGSEQFF.

This clone was recorded a few times. This chain joins TRBV7-8 and TRBJ1-1; the match to TRBD1 covers 8 bases. CDR1 and CDR2 from the germline V gene are SGHVS and FQNEAQ. The CDR3 totals 16 residues. V shed 5 bases, J shed 1 base, and the junction held 9 bases outside the gene matches. CDR3 sequence reads: CASSPLGTGWNTEAFF. Written as DNA, the CDR3 is TGTGCCAGCAGCCCACTAGGGACAGGCTGGAACACTGAAGCTTTCTTT.

V gene TRBV11-2 combines with J gene TRBJ2-7, with D perhaps matching TRBD2 (5 bases). V lost 2 bases to trimming and J lost 3 bases, with 11 bases between them. The CDR3 extends over 14 amino acids. Looked up from germline, CDR1 is SGHAT and CDR2 is FQNNGV. The CDR3 bases are TGTGCCAGCAGCTTATACGTGGGAGTCTACGAGCAGTACTTC. As protein: CASSLYVGVYEQYF.

The chain joins TRBV19 to TRBJ1-1; D not certain. Germline V gives CDR1 LNHDA, CDR2 SQIVND (reference sequence). The CDR3 is 16 residues long. With 6 bases removed from V and 6 bases from J, the gap between germline ends came to 23 bases. The CDR3 loop reads CASRLGIRISGSEAFF. The DNA for the CDR3 is TGTGCCAGTAGGTTGGGAATAAGGATCAGCGGATCTGAAGCTTTCTTT.

The chain carries TRBV11-2 and TRBJ2-2, with a weak D call TRBD2 (6 bases). The ends were cut back, 3 bases at V and 4 bases at J, with 9 bases in the middle. This CDR3 has 14 residues. The V gene's germline CDR1 is SGHAT and CDR2 FQNNGV. The CDR3 loop is CASSFRDSTGELFF. In nucleotides, the CDR3 is TGTGCCAGCAGCTTTAGGGACTCCACCGGGGAGCTGTTTTTT. Full variable domain (missing parts from reference TRBV11-2 and TRBJ2-2): EAGVAQSPRYKIIEKRQSVAFWCNPISGHATLYWYQQILGQGPKLLIQFQNNGVVDDSQLPKDRFSAERLKGVDSTLKIQPAKLEDSAVYLCASSFRDSTGELFFGEGSRLTVL.

Only one count was recorded for this clone. The chain links TRBV5-1 to TRBJ1-2, with TRBD1 matching 8 bases. CDR3 size: 14 residues. From germline, CDR1 is SGHRS and CDR2 YFSETQ. Unmatched junction bases numbered 4, after V lost 0 bases and J lost 6 bases. The CDR3 nucleotides read TGCGCCAGCAGCTTGGGGGACAGGTCCGATGGCTACACCTTC. It encodes CASSLGDRSDGYTF. The whole variable domain, filled in from reference TRBV5-1 and TRBJ1-2, reads KAGVTQTPRYLIKTRGQQVTLSCSPISGHRSVSWYQQTPGQGLQFLFEYFSETQRNKGNFPGRFSGRQFSNSRSEMNVSTLELGDSALYLCASSLGDRSDGYTFGSGTRLTVV.

Regarding this clone: Other DNA variants within this sample encode the same CDR3. The CDR3 reads CASSPVSSGNTIYF. CDR3 DNA sequence: TGTGCCAGCTCACCGGTGAGCTCTGGAAACACCATATATTTT. This rearrangement joins TRBV18 to TRBJ1-3; no firm D call. CDR1 and CDR2 (germline): KGHSH, LQKENI. The length of the CDR3 is 14 residues. Trimming shortened V by 3 bases and J by 0 bases, and 6 bases separated the two germline ends.

The chain recombines TRBV20-1 with TRBJ1-2; 8 bases are shared with TRBD1. The germline V gene has CDR1 DFQATT and CDR2 SNEGSKA (reference sequence). With 5 bases clipped from V and 8 bases from J, the junction kept 4 bases outside the gene matches. This CDR3 has 11 amino acids. The CDR3 here is CSAGRDRGYTF. CDR3 bases: TGCAGTGCTGGCCGGGACAGGGGCTACACCTTC.

This clone occurred a few times. The J gene is TRBJ2-2, the V gene TRBV6-5, with D perhaps TRBD1 (6 bases). Per germline, CDR1 MNHEY and CDR2 SVGAGI. V was pared by 11 bases and J by 1 base, with 11 bases between. This CDR3 contains 13 residues. CDR3 protein: CAASTGNTGELFF. In nucleotides, the CDR3 is TGTGCCGCCTCGACAGGGAACACCGGGGAGCTGTTTTTT.

The chain joins TRBV5-6 to TRBJ2-1; 10 bases map to TRBD1. Germline values: CDR1 SGHDT, CDR2 YYEEEE. The junction had 8 bases not matched to a gene; V was cut back by 0 bases and J by 8 bases. The CDR3 runs to 16 residues. CDR3 coding DNA: TGTGCCAGCAGCTTGGTCCTCGGGACAGGGGACGATGAGCAGTTCTTC. Its protein product is CASSLVLGTGDDEQFF.

This rearrangement joins TRBV30 to TRBJ1-3; 9 positions match TRBD1. Germline values: CDR1 GTSNPN, CDR2 SVGIG (reference sequence). This CDR3 has 17 amino acids. The ends lost 0 bases at V and 4 bases at J; junction bases unmatched: 10. The CDR3 DNA is TGTGCCTGGAGTGTGTGGCTAGGACAGGGGAAGGGAAACACCATATATTTT. As protein: CAWSVWLGQGKGNTIYF.

The genes are TRBV5-1 and TRBJ2-7; perhaps TRBD1 as D (6 bases). Germline values: CDR1 SGHRS, CDR2 YFSETQ. The V end lost 3 bases, the J end lost 6 bases, and 13 bases lay between the germline ends. CDR3 length: 13 residues. The CDR3 protein is CASSWTVEGEQYF. For the CDR3, the DNA is TGCGCCAGCAGCTGGACAGTCGAGGGCGAGCAGTACTTC.

The chain employs TRBV3-1 (or the pseudogene TRBV3-2) and TRBJ2-1, with unresolved D. Germline values: CDR1 LGHDT, CDR2 YNNKEL (reference sequence). Deletions cut 3 bases from V and 8 bases from J, with 5 bases between. This CDR3 has 11 amino acids. Here the CDR3 reads CASSQSHEQFF. DNA of the CDR3: TGTGCCAGCAGCCAGAGCCATGAGCAGTTCTTC.

V gene TRBV7-9 combines with J gene TRBJ2-4; no definite D call. This CDR3 has 12 residues. Germline V gives CDR1 SEHNR, CDR2 FQNEAQ (reference sequence). The V end lost 3 bases, the J end lost 6 bases, and 6 bases lay between the germline ends. CDR3 residues: CASSFQINIQYF. The CDR3 DNA follows: TGTGCCAGCAGCTTCCAGATAAACATTCAGTACTTC.